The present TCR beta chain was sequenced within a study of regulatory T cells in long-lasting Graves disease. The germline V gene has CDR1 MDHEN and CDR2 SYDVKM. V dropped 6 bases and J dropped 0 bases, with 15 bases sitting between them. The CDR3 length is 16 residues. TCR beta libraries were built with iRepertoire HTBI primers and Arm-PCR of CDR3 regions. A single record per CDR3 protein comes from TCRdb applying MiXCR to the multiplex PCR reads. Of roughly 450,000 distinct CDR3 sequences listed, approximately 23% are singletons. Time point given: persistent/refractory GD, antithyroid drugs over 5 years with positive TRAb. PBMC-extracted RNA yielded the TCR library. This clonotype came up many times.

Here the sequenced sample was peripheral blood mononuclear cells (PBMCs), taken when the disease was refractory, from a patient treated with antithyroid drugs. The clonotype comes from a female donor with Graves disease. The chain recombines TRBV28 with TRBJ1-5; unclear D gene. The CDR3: CASSLSPRSSNQPQHF. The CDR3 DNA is TGTGCCAGCAGCCTAAGCCCCCGGAGTAGCAATCAGCCCCAGCATTTT.